One sample yielded the 28 T cell receptor beta chains listed below, sequenced in a study of OX40 agonist ivuxolimab in advanced cancers. Data came from immunoSEQ multiplex PCR; TCRdb stores just in-frame clones and leaves some out. The repertoire has tens of thousands of clones, approximately 80% of them found once; the top ten carry roughly 15%. Specimen: CD4+ or CD8+ T cells sorted from blood, collected in a trial of the OX40 agonist ivuxolimab. These receptors all stem from an adult with an advanced solid tumor such as melanoma, head and neck, liver or kidney cancer.

The chain combines TRBV4-1 with TRBJ1-6, with D maybe TRBD1 (6 bases). V was trimmed by 0 bases and J by 6 bases, leaving 12 bases between them. Germline V gene sequence: CDR1 MGHRA, CDR2 YSYEKL. The CDR3 covers 16 residues. CDR3: CASSQDRGGFNSPLHF. CDR3 DNA sequence: TGCGCCAGCAGCCAAGATAGGGGGGGTTTTAATTCACCCCTCCACTTT.

This chain links TRBV5-6 with TRBJ1-4, with unresolved D. The germline V gene has CDR1 SGHDT and CDR2 YYEEEE. The CDR3 has 16 residues. Between the trimmed V and J ends, which lost 4 bases and 8 bases, there was a span of 21 bases. Here the CDR3 DNA reads TGTGCCAGCAGCCAATGGTGGGCTGGGATGGGCGAAAAACTGTTTTTT. Translated: CASSQWWAGMGEKLFF.

The CDR3 spells CATSSGITDTQYF. Here the CDR3 DNA reads TGTGCCACCAGCAGTGGAATCACAGATACGCAGTATTTT. This chain links TRBV15 with TRBJ2-3, with unresolved D. Trimming cost V 3 bases and J 2 bases, with 6 bases left between them. This CDR3 spans 13 amino acids. Germline CDR1 is LNHNV and CDR2 is YYDKDF (reference sequence).

The rearrangement joins TRBV7-9 to TRBJ1-1; D unclear. Germline V lookup: CDR1 SEHNR, CDR2 FQNEAQ (reference sequence). V was clipped by 2 bases and J by 1 base, with 11 bases between them. This CDR3 contains 15 residues. CDR3 sequence: CASSLTGVSNTEAFF. CDR3 DNA: TGTGCCAGCAGCTTAACCGGGGTCTCGAACACTGAAGCTTTCTTT.

The chain employs TRBV10-3 and TRBJ1-3; 8 bases are shared with TRBD1. This CDR3 region has 15 residues. V was pared by 7 bases and J by 3 bases, with 8 bases of the junction left unmatched. CDR1 is ENHRY, CDR2 SYGVKD, per germline. CDR3 sequence reads: CAIKDRDTIGNTIYF. The CDR3 coding sequence is TGTGCCATCAAGGACAGGGATACGATTGGAAACACCATATATTTT.

This rearrangement joins TRBV7-9 to TRBJ1-2; 8 nucleotides agree with TRBD1. Germline V gene lookup returns CDR1 SEHNR and CDR2 FQNEAQ (reference sequence). J gave up 0 bases and V 5 bases, and 2 bases lay outside the gene matches. This CDR3 has 14 residues. The CDR3 DNA is TGTGCCAGCAGCCGGACAGGGCCTAACTATGGCTACACCTTC. Its protein is CASSRTGPNYGYTF.

Details on this clone: Other DNA sequences in the sample encode the same CDR3. The V gene is TRBV7-6, the J gene TRBJ1-6; perhaps TRBD1 as D (5 bases). V lost 3 bases, J lost 5 bases, and 8 bases lay in between. Germline V gene sequence: CDR1 SGHVS, CDR2 FNYEAQ. This CDR3 contains 14 residues. CDR3 sequence reads: CASSLGTDNSPLHF. CDR3 nucleotides: TGTGCCAGCAGCTTGGGGACGGATAATTCACCCCTCCACTTT.

V gene TRBV11-3 combines with J gene TRBJ1-2, with 7 bases lining up with TRBD1. Germline V gene sequence: CDR1 SGHNT, CDR2 YENEEA. The length of the CDR3 is 16 residues. The trim removed 5 bases at V and 4 bases at J, leaving 13 bases unmatched. CDR3 sequence reads: CASSPSQGGFGYGYTF. The CDR3, as DNA: TGTGCCAGCAGCCCAAGCCAGGGGGGATTCGGCTATGGCTACACCTTC.

This clone was detected a few times. V gene TRBV6-1 combines with J gene TRBJ1-5; tentative D call: TRBD1 (5 bases). V shed 3 bases and J shed 3 bases, with 18 bases lying between them. The germline V gene encodes CDR1 MNHNS and CDR2 SASEGT. This CDR3 is 17 amino acids long. CDR3 residues: CASSDLGGGGTNQPQHF. CDR3 DNA sequence: TGTGCCAGCAGTGACCTAGGAGGTGGAGGGACCAATCAGCCCCAGCATTTT.

The J gene is TRBJ2-7, the V gene TRBV5-1, with 10 nucleotides matching TRBD2. The germline V gene encodes CDR1 SGHRS and CDR2 YFSETQ. Losses at the gene ends were 3 bases for V and 2 bases for J; bases not matched to a gene: 11. The CDR3 has 17 residues. This CDR3 is CASSSGTSALLTYEQYF. The CDR3 DNA reads as TGCGCCAGCAGCTCCGGGACTAGCGCACTCCTGACCTACGAGCAGTACTTC.

The CDR3: CASSYSADNYGYTF. CDR3 nucleotide sequence: TGTGCCAGCAGTTACTCCGCGGATAACTATGGCTACACCTTC. The J gene is TRBJ1-2, the V gene TRBV6-5, with D uncertain. Trimming stripped 0 bases from V and 1 base from J, with 6 bases between. This CDR3 contains 14 residues. Per the germline V gene, CDR1 is MNHEY and CDR2 is SVGAGI.

The V call is TRBV11-2, the J call TRBJ2-7; D gene uncertain. Germline V gene sequence: CDR1 SGHAT, CDR2 FQNNGV. This CDR3 contains 12 residues. Trimming removed 4 bases from V and 2 bases from J, with 6 bases in between. CDR3 nucleotides: TGTGCCAGCAGCTCAAGCACCTACGAGCAGTACTTC. This translates into CASSSSTYEQYF.

The genes are TRBV5-1 and TRBJ1-2, with unresolved D. The CDR3 is made up of 12 amino acids. V dropped 0 bases and J dropped 5 bases, with 5 bases sitting between them. Germline assignment: CDR1 SGHRS and CDR2 YFSETQ. In DNA form, the CDR3 reads TGCGCCAGCAGCTTGGATCGGTATGGCTACACCTTC. This encodes CASSLDRYGYTF.

The genes are TRBV2 and TRBJ2-2; D possibly uses TRBD1 or TRBD2 (5 bases each). Germline assignment: CDR1 SNHLY and CDR2 FYNNEI. With 10 bases removed from V and 0 bases from J, the gap between germline ends came to 21 bases. The CDR3 is made up of 17 amino acids. This chain's CDR3 is CAIPVNWGTANTGELFF. As DNA, the CDR3 is TGTGCCATCCCAGTAAACTGGGGGACCGCGAACACCGGGGAGCTGTTTTTT.

This sequence joins TRBV6-4 and TRBJ1-1; D call uncertain. Deletions cut 7 bases from V and 8 bases from J, with 11 bases between. CDR3 length: 11 amino acids. CDR1 MRHNA and CDR2 SNTAGT come from the germline V gene. CDR3 protein: CASMENGEAFF. CDR3 DNA: TGTGCCAGCATGGAGAACGGCGAAGCTTTCTTT.

The chain combines TRBV6-1 with TRBJ2-2; D uncertain. Germline assignment: CDR1 MNHNS and CDR2 SASEGT. V shed 6 bases and J shed 2 bases, with 4 bases lying between them. The CDR3 sequence is 12 residues long. CDR3 in amino acids: CASRLNTGELFF. In nucleotides, the CDR3 is TGTGCCAGCAGACTTAACACCGGGGAGCTGTTTTTT.

The table lists this clone with a few counts. The chain combines TRBV19 with TRBJ1-1; D remains ambiguous. The CDR3 loop spans 13 amino acids. Trimming cost V 7 bases and J 6 bases, with 15 bases left between them. CDR1 and CDR2 from the germline V gene are LNHDA and SQIVND (reference sequence). CDR3 residues: CASMQVNSAEAFF. The CDR3 DNA reads as TGTGCCAGTATGCAGGTGAACAGCGCTGAAGCTTTCTTT.

The chain employs TRBV9 and TRBJ2-1; D is unresolved. Between the trimmed V and J ends, which lost 0 bases and 10 bases, there was a span of 11 bases. The CDR3 is 13 residues long. Germline CDR1 and CDR2: SGDLS and YYNGEE. DNA for the CDR3: TGTGCCAGCAGCGTAGCTCAAGACCGCGAGCAGTTCTTC. Translated: CASSVAQDREQFF.

The rearrangement links TRBV19 to TRBJ2-3, with 8 positions matching TRBD1. V lost 4 bases, J lost 5 bases, and 5 bases stayed unmatched. The CDR3 runs to 14 residues. Germline CDR1 reads LNHDA; CDR2 reads SQIVND (reference sequence). DNA for the CDR3: TGTGCCAGTAGTACAGGACAGGGTCGAGATACGCAGTATTTT. Encoded protein: CASSTGQGRDTQYF. The whole variable domain, remainder taken from reference TRBV19 and TRBJ2-3, is DGGITQSPKYLFRKEGQNVTLSCEQNLNHDAMYWYRQDPGQGLRLIYYSQIVNDFQKGDIAEGYSVSREKKESFPLTVTSAQKNPTAFYLCASSTGQGRDTQYFGPGTRLTVL.

The chain's CDR3 is CASSLELFMNTEAFF. The CDR3 DNA is TGCGCCAGCAGCTTAGAGCTATTCATGAACACTGAAGCTTTCTTT. This chain links TRBV5-1 with TRBJ1-1; D gene unclear. V shed 2 bases and J shed 0 bases, with 11 bases lying between them. The CDR3 has 15 amino acids. Germline V gene data show CDR1 as SGHRS and CDR2 as YFSETQ.

This clone was counted once. This rearrangement joins TRBV9 to TRBJ2-5, with TRBD1 identical over 9 bases. Trimming took 4 bases from V and 5 from J; bases not matched to a gene: 9. The CDR3 loop spans 15 amino acids. Per germline, CDR1 SGDLS and CDR2 YYNGEE. CDR3 residues: CASSFRTGAGETQYF. DNA for the CDR3: TGTGCCAGCAGCTTCCGGACAGGGGCCGGGGAGACCCAGTACTTC. The full variable domain, in which reference TRBV9 and TRBJ2-5 provide the parts outside the CDR3, is DSGVTQTPKHLITATGQRVTLRCSPRSGDLSVYWYQQSLDQGLQFLIQYYNGEERAKGNILERFSAQQFPDLHSELNLSSLELGDSALYFCASSFRTGAGETQYFGPGTRLLVL.

V gene TRBV30 combines with J gene TRBJ1-5; 9 nucleotides agree with TRBD1. The junction had 7 bases not matched to a gene; V was cut back by 8 bases and J by 2 bases. Per germline, CDR1 GTSNPN and CDR2 SVGIG (reference sequence). CDR3 length equals 14 residues. This CDR3 is CARGDRARNQPQHF. CDR3 DNA: TGTGCCCGGGGGGACAGGGCCCGCAATCAGCCCCAGCATTTT.

This chain connects TRBV14 to TRBJ1-5, with D uncertain. The CDR3 is 14 residues long. Germline loops: CDR1 SGHDN, CDR2 FVKESK. The V and J ends lost 0 bases and 3 bases respectively, with 6 bases between them. CDR3 bases: TGTGCCAGCAGCCAAGAAGCAGTCAATCAGCCCCAGCATTTT. The encoded protein is CASSQEAVNQPQHF.

This CDR3 reads CASTRDRGGSGELFF. The CDR3 DNA reads as TGTGCCAGTACGCGGGACAGGGGAGGGTCCGGGGAGCTGTTTTTT. The J gene is TRBJ2-2, the V gene TRBV19, with 10 bases that match TRBD1. V was pared by 7 bases and J by 6 bases, with 8 bases of the junction left unmatched. Germline V gives CDR1 LNHDA, CDR2 SQIVND (reference sequence). This CDR3 region has 15 residues.

J is TRBJ1-6 and V is TRBV7-9, with D perhaps TRBD1 (5 bases). CDR1 SEHNR and CDR2 FQNEAQ come from the germline V gene (reference sequence). V was shortened by 2 bases and J by 2 bases, with 13 bases between the two germline ends. The CDR3 covers 17 residues. CDR3 protein: CASSLTRAGPYNSPLHF. The CDR3 DNA sequence: TGTGCCAGCAGCTTAACGCGGGCGGGGCCCTATAATTCACCCCTCCACTTT.

The table lists this clone with a few counts. The chain carries TRBV10-1 and TRBJ1-5, with TRBD1 matching 7 bases. V was clipped by 2 bases and J by 5 bases; unmatched bases: 6. CDR3 length equals 15 residues. CDR1 WNHNN and CDR2 SYGVQD come from the germline V gene (reference sequence). The CDR3 loop is CASSEGTEVHQPQHF. In DNA form, the CDR3 reads TGCGCCAGCAGTGAGGGGACAGAGGTACATCAGCCCCAGCATTTT.

This chain connects TRBV6-1 to TRBJ1-2; no clear D. This CDR3 region has 12 residues. Germline lookup yields CDR1 MNHNS and CDR2 SASEGT. Between the trimmed V and J ends, which lost 2 bases and 6 bases, there was a span of 7 bases. This CDR3 reads CASSESRHGYTF. The DNA for the CDR3 is TGTGCCAGCAGTGAATCTCGCCATGGCTACACCTTC.

The rearrangement joins TRBV7-6 to TRBJ2-5; 13 bases map to TRBD2. Germline CDR1 reads SGHVS; CDR2 reads FNYEAQ. The CDR3 has 15 amino acids. V was pared by 4 bases and J by 5 bases, with 4 bases of the junction left unmatched. The CDR3 DNA follows: TGTGCCAGCAGCTGGACTAGCGGGGGAAGGGAGACCCAGTACTTC. It is translated as CASSWTSGGRETQYF.